These 28 T cell receptor beta chains were sequenced from one sample in a study of cytomegalovirus exposure and HLA in healthy donors. Primers included in the PCR were 60 Vbeta and 13 Jbeta primers. Generated by immunoSEQ multiplex PCR, the TCRdb table keeps only in-frame clones and is missing some. The repertoire includes about 200,000 clones, approximately 80% of them detected once, and roughly 3.1% sits in the top ten. Input material: PBMCs. Receptors were obtained from a man aged 35-49 years in good health and CMV-seropositive.

The chain couples TRBV27 to TRBJ2-7, with 12 bases that match TRBD1. The germline CDR1 and CDR2 sequences are MNHEY and SMNVEV (reference sequence). V was clipped by 5 bases and J by 3 bases; unmatched bases: 11. This CDR3 spans 17 amino acids. CDR3 amino acids: CASSIPGQGAPYYEQYF. In nucleotides, the CDR3 is TGTGCCAGCAGTATCCCGGGACAGGGGGCTCCTTACTACGAGCAGTACTTC.

This clone showed up just a few times. The genes are TRBV7-2 and TRBJ2-1; no reliable D call. CDR1 is SGHTA, CDR2 FQGNSA, per germline. Trimming cost V 4 bases and J 0 bases, with 13 bases left between them. The CDR3 is 16 amino acids. DNA of the CDR3: TGTGCCAGCAGCTATAGCCCCCTGGTCTCCTACAATGAGCAGTTCTTC. Its protein is CASSYSPLVSYNEQFF.

The rearrangement joins TRBV15 to TRBJ2-1; tentatively, D is TRBD1 (5 bases). Trimming removed 0 bases from V and 0 bases from J, with 6 bases in between. Germline V CDR1 and CDR2: LNHNV, YYDKDF (reference sequence). The CDR3 runs 15 residues. The CDR3 DNA sequence: TGTGCCACCAGCAGAGACAGGGACTCCTACAATGAGCAGTTCTTC. It codes for CATSRDRDSYNEQFF.

The chain couples TRBV5-1 to TRBJ2-5; 7 nucleotides line up with TRBD1. Germline CDR1 and CDR2: SGHRS and YFSETQ. The V gene end was trimmed by 4 bases and the J gene end by 2 bases; junction bases not matched to a gene: 11. CDR3 length: 16 residues. The CDR3 bases are TGCGCCAGCAGCCCAAGGACAGGCGACCCGCAAGAGACCCAGTACTTC. Protein sequence: CASSPRTGDPQETQYF.

The gene calls are TRBV28 and TRBJ2-5, with a weak D call TRBD2 (6 bases). The DNA matches TRBJ2-7 better at its end, which makes the J call doubtful. This CDR3 comprises 15 residues. Germline assignment: CDR1 MDHEN and CDR2 SYDVKM. The CDR3 loop reads CASTVKAGTVYEQYF. CDR3 DNA: TGTGCCAGCACCGTTAAGGCGGGGACTGTGTACGAGCAGTACTTC.

V usage is TRBV30 and J usage is TRBJ2-1; 7 bases map to TRBD2. Germline V gives CDR1 GTSNPN, CDR2 SVGIG (reference sequence). The CDR3 loop spans 14 amino acids. Trimming at V came to 8 bases and at J to 8 bases, leaving 15 bases not matched to a gene. The CDR3 nucleotides are TGTGCCCGGATCAACGGGCGGGAGTTCGATGAGCAGTTCTTC. It is translated as CARINGREFDEQFF.

This clone has just one count. The V call is TRBV19, the J call TRBJ2-7; TRBD1 agrees at 9 bases. The V gene's germline CDR1 is LNHDA and CDR2 SQIVND (reference sequence). V lost 5 bases, J lost 3 bases, and 8 bases stayed unmatched. CDR3 length equals 15 residues. The CDR3 here is CASSSPGQGRYEQYF. Written as DNA, the CDR3 is TGTGCCAGTAGTTCACCGGGACAGGGTCGCTACGAGCAGTACTTC.

J is TRBJ2-2 and V is TRBV11-3; 8 bases are a match to TRBD1. This CDR3 contains 18 residues. The V gene's germline CDR1 is SGHNT and CDR2 YENEEA. V was clipped by 0 bases and J by 2 bases; unmatched bases: 8. The CDR3, as DNA: TGTGCCAGCAGCTTAGATCTTTGGACAGGGACTAACACCGGGGAGCTGTTTTTT. Translated, it gives CASSLDLWTGTNTGELFF.

The chain has TRBV5-8 and TRBJ2-7; 8 bases are shared with TRBD1. With 0 bases clipped from V and 9 bases from J, the junction kept 14 bases outside the gene matches. Germline V gives CDR1 SGHTS, CDR2 YDEGEE. This CDR3 has 16 amino acids. CDR3 amino acids: CASSLERDRSRVGQYF. In DNA form, the CDR3 reads TGTGCCAGCAGCTTGGAGAGGGACAGGTCGCGAGTGGGGCAGTACTTC.

V and J are TRBV2 and TRBJ2-5, with 8 bases aligning to TRBD2. Germline V gene data show CDR1 as SNHLY and CDR2 as FYNNEI. The J segment lost 6 bases and the V segment lost 6 bases, leaving 12 bases of the junction unmatched. The CDR3 has 15 residues. The CDR3 loop reads CASRLSAAGGKTQYF. As DNA, the CDR3 is TGTGCCAGCAGGCTTAGCGCCGCGGGGGGCAAGACCCAGTACTTC.

The V and J genes are TRBV5-1 and TRBJ2-3; TRBD2 matches 7 bases. The CDR3 length is 15 residues. CDR1 and CDR2 (germline): SGHRS, YFSETQ. V shed 3 bases and J 1 base; nucleotides not matched to a gene: 5. CDR3 nucleotide sequence: TGCGCCAGCAGCTATGTAACTAGCGGCACAGATACGCAGTATTTT. Amino acid sequence: CASSYVTSGTDTQYF.

This chain links TRBV9 with TRBJ2-3; 8 bases line up with TRBD2. The CDR3 runs 19 residues. From germline, CDR1 is SGDLS and CDR2 YYNGEE. V lost 0 bases to trimming and J lost 0 bases; unmatched junction nucleotides: 12. CDR3 loop: CASSVGVRGGDTSTDTQYF. The CDR3 coding sequence is TGTGCCAGCAGCGTAGGGGTCCGGGGGGGGGATACTAGCACAGATACGCAGTATTTT.

This clone was counted between two and nine times. The chain employs TRBV21-1 and TRBJ2-2; the table's D call, TRBD2, was not checked against the DNA. TRBV21-1 is noted as a pseudogene. CDR3 length: 19 residues. This CDR3 is CASSKRASGGSHNTGELFF. Here the CDR3 DNA reads TGTGCCAGCAGCAAAAGGGCTAGCGGGGGAAGCCATAACACCGGGGAGCTGTTTTTT.

The V and J genes are TRBV19 and TRBJ1-1; D is ambiguous. CDR1 and CDR2 (germline): LNHDA, SQIVND (reference sequence). The CDR3 covers 16 residues. The germline V and J ends were trimmed by 5 bases and 2 bases, with 18 bases remaining between them. The CDR3 reads CASSPRELLFNTEAFF. CDR3 sequence (DNA): TGTGCCAGTAGTCCCCGTGAGCTCCTTTTTAACACTGAAGCTTTCTTT.

The V gene is TRBV29-1, the J gene TRBJ2-2; 10 nucleotides agree with TRBD1. Losses at the gene ends were 5 bases for V and 6 bases for J; bases not matched to a gene: 3. Germline V lookup: CDR1 SQVTM, CDR2 ANQGSEA. The length of the CDR3 is 13 residues. The CDR3 DNA is TGCAGCGTTCGCGGACAGGGGGCCGGGGAGCTGTTTTTT. Translating gives CSVRGQGAGELFF.

In its sample, this clone was seen once. The V and J genes are TRBV7-3 and TRBJ2-1; 10 nucleotides line up with TRBD2. Germline CDR1 SGHTA, CDR2 FQGTGA. Unmatched junction bases numbered 8, after V lost 3 bases and J lost 9 bases. This CDR3 region has 15 residues. The CDR3 region is CASSFLAGEIGEQFF. The CDR3 DNA sequence: TGTGCCAGCAGCTTCCTAGCGGGAGAGATCGGTGAGCAGTTCTTC.

CDR3 residues: CASSPGGGRSTEAFF. The CDR3 bases are TGTGCCAGCAGCCCCGGGGGGGGGCGGAGCACTGAAGCTTTCTTT. The chain is built from TRBV6-5 and TRBJ1-1; tentatively, D is TRBD1 (6 bases). The CDR3 spans 15 residues. The V end was cut by 6 bases, the J end by 4 bases, with 18 bases between. CDR1 and CDR2 from the germline V gene are MNHEY and SVGAGI.

The genes are TRBV28 and TRBJ2-7, with D possibly being TRBD1 (5 bases). The germline CDR1 and CDR2 sequences are MDHEN and SYDVKM. This CDR3 comprises 13 residues. Trimming shortened V by 6 bases and J by 5 bases, and 14 bases separated the two germline ends. CDR3 protein: CASSIYQGHEQYF. The CDR3 nucleotides are TGTGCCAGCAGCATTTACCAGGGCCACGAGCAGTACTTC.

V gene TRBV7-9 combines with J gene TRBJ2-1, with TRBD2 matching over 9 bases. Germline V gene data show CDR1 as SEHNR and CDR2 as FQNEAQ (reference sequence). The length of the CDR3 is 16 residues. V was pared by 4 bases and J by 8 bases, with 12 bases of the junction left unmatched. Here the CDR3 DNA reads TGTGCCAGCAGCTCACTAGCGGGCATAAGTCCCGATGAGCAGTTCTTC. Translation gives CASSSLAGISPDEQFF. The whole variable domain, filled in from reference TRBV7-9 and TRBJ2-1, reads DTGVSQNPRHKITKRGQNVTFRCDPISEHNRLYWYRQTLGQGPEFLTYFQNEAQLEKSRLLSDRFSAERPKGSFSTLEIQRTEQGDSAMYLCASSSLAGISPDEQFFGPGTRLTVL.

V gene TRBV19 combines with J gene TRBJ2-5; 10 positions agree with TRBD1. Germline V gene data show CDR1 as LNHDA and CDR2 as SQIVND (reference sequence). V was clipped by 5 bases and J by 7 bases; unmatched bases: 10. The CDR3 contains 15 residues. CDR3 amino acids: CASSDAGQGKGTQYF. CDR3 nucleotides: TGTGCCAGTAGTGATGCGGGACAGGGGAAGGGGACCCAGTACTTC.

This clone was seen more than once but under ten times. The chain uses TRBV14 and TRBJ2-3; TRBD2 agrees at 10 bases. The trim removed 1 base at V and 7 bases at J, leaving 8 bases unmatched. The CDR3 contains 16 residues. CDR1 is SGHDN, CDR2 FVKESK, per germline. CDR3 DNA sequence: TGTGCCAGCAGCCAAGGGGTAGCGGGAGGCACCTATACGCAGTATTTT. Its translation is CASSQGVAGGTYTQYF.

The CDR3 sequence is CASSQSRDRAYEQYF. The CDR3 DNA reads TGCGCCAGCAGCCAATCCCGGGACAGAGCCTACGAGCAGTACTTC. The chain employs TRBV4-3 and TRBJ2-7; 7 bases align to TRBD1. Germline V CDR1 and CDR2: LGHNA, YSLEER. There are 15 residues in the CDR3. Unmatched junction bases numbered 6, after V lost 2 bases and J lost 2 bases.

V gene TRBV7-9 combines with J gene TRBJ2-6; the match to TRBD1 covers 9 bases. V was clipped by 4 bases and J by 4 bases; unmatched bases: 11. The length of the CDR3 is 18 residues. The germline V gene has CDR1 SEHNR and CDR2 FQNEAQ (reference sequence). Here the CDR3 reads CASSSTGQGWLGANVLTF. The CDR3 nucleotides read TGTGCCAGCAGCTCTACGGGACAGGGTTGGTTGGGGGCCAACGTCCTGACTTTC.

The rearrangement uses TRBV7-8 and TRBJ2-3; D is perhaps TRBD1 (6 bases). Germline values: CDR1 SGHVS, CDR2 FQNEAQ. The CDR3 contains 14 residues. V dropped 2 bases and J dropped 1 base, with 7 bases sitting between them. The CDR3 protein is CASSLYRGTDTQYF. CDR3 sequence (DNA): TGTGCCAGCAGCTTATACAGGGGCACAGATACGCAGTATTTT.

J is TRBJ2-3 and V is TRBV20-1; D ambiguous. CDR1 DFQATT and CDR2 SNEGSKA come from the germline V gene (reference sequence). This CDR3 region has 10 residues. Trimming took 8 bases from V and 9 from J, leaving 12 bases between them. CDR3 nucleotide sequence: TGCAGTTCATCTCAGATAACGCAGTATTTT. It codes for CSSSQITQYF.

This clone was counted once. The gene calls are TRBV5-4 and TRBJ2-2, with 8 bases fitting TRBD1. The CDR3 consists of 17 residues. V was clipped by 0 bases and J by 1 base; unmatched bases: 5. Per the germline V gene, CDR1 is SGHNT and CDR2 is YYREEE (reference sequence). Here the CDR3 reads CASSLDPDRGNTGELFF. The CDR3 nucleotides are TGTGCCAGCAGCTTGGACCCCGACAGGGGGAACACCGGGGAGCTGTTTTTT.

The V call is TRBV7-7, the J call TRBJ2-7; TRBD2 matches 12 bases. Germline V gives CDR1 SSHAT, CDR2 FNYEAQ (reference sequence). V trimming: 1 base; J trimming: 4 bases; junction bases outside the gene matches: 8. The CDR3 contains 17 residues. The CDR3 sequence is CASSLVLAGGRSYEQYF. As DNA, the CDR3 is TGTGCCAGCAGCTTAGTACTAGCGGGAGGCAGGTCATACGAGCAGTACTTC. The whole variable domain, filled in from reference TRBV7-7 and TRBJ2-7, reads GAGVSQSPRYKVTKRGQDVTLRCDPISSHATLYWYQQALGQGPEFLTYFNYEAQPDKSGLPSDRFSAERPEGSISTLTIQRTEQRDSAMYRCASSLVLAGGRSYEQYFGPGTRLTVT.

This sequence joins TRBV7-2 and TRBJ2-7; tentative D call: TRBD1 (5 bases). Germline lookup yields CDR1 SGHTA and CDR2 FQGNSA. The germline V and J ends were trimmed by 5 bases and 2 bases, with 19 bases remaining between them. The CDR3 is made up of 16 amino acids. The CDR3 region has the DNA TGTGCCAGCAGCACCCGCCGGTTAGGGGCAACCTACGAGCAGTACTTC. It codes for CASSTRRLGATYEQYF. The whole variable domain, filled in from reference TRBV7-2 and TRBJ2-7, reads GAGVSQSPSNKVTEKGKDVELRCDPISGHTALYWYRQSLGQGLEFLIYFQGNSAPDKSGLPSDRFSAERTGGSVSTLTIQRTQQEDSAVYLCASSTRRLGATYEQYFGPGTRLTVT.